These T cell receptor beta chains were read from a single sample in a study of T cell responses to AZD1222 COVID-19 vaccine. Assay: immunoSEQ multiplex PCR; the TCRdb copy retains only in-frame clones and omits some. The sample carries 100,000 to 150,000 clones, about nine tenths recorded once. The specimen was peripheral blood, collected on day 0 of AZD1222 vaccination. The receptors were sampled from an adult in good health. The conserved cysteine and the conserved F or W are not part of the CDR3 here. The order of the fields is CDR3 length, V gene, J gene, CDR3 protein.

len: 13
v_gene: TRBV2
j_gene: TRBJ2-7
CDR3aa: ASSADGSSSYEQY

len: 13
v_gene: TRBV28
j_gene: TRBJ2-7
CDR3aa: ASSLPGTGSYEQY

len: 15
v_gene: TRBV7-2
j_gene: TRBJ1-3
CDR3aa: ASSLVPGRMSGNTIY

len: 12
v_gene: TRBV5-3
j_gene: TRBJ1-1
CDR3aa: ARSLSPENTEAF

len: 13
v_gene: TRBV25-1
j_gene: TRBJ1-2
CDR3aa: ASSSTGRFGYGYT

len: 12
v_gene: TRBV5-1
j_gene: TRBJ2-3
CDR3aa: ASSFGTNTDTQY

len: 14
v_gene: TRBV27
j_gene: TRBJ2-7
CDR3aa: ASSSYLVRPLYEQY

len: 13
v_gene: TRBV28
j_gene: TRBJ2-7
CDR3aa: ASSLKGITSYEQY

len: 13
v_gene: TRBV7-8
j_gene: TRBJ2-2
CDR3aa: ASSFGSGGSGELF

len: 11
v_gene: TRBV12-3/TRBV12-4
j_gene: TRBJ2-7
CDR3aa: ASSFGGAYEQY

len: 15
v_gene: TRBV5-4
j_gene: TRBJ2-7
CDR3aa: ASSSYKGDRSSYEQY

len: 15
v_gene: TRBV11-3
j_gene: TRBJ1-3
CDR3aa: ASSLLDGPHSGNTIY

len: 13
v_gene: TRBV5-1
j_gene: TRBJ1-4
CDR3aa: ASSLDGLLNEKLF

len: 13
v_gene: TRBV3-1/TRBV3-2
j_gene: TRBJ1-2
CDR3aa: ASSRAGQGTYGYT

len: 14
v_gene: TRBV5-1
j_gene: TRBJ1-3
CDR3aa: ASSPRKVSSGNTIY

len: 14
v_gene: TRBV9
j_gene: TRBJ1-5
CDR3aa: ASSVGTGGGNQPQH

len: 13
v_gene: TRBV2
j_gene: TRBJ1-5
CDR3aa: ASSDEGMSNQPQH

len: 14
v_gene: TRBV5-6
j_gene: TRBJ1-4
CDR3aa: ASSLAGLALNEKLF

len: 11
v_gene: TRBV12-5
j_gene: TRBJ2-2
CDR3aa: ASGLWGPGELF

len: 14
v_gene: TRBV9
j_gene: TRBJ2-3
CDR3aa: ASSVEAGGFTDTQY

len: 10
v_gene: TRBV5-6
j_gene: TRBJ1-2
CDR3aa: ASSFDVYGYT

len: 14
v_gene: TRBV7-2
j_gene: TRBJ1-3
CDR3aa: ASSLIEGRSGNTIY

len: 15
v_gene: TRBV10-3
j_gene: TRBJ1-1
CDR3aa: AISESRGSLMNTEAF

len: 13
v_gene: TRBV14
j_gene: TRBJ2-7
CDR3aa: ASSQTQGAAYEQY

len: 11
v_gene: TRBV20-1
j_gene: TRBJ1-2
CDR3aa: SASSGPNYGYT

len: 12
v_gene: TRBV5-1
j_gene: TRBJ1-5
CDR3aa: ASRMDPGLQPQH

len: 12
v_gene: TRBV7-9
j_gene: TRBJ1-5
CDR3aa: ASSADRRDQPQH

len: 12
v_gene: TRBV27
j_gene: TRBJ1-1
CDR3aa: ASSLAGGITEAF

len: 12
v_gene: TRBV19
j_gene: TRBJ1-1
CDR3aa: ASSMQGLNTEAF

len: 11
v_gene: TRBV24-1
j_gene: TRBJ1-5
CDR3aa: ATSDWLGQPQH

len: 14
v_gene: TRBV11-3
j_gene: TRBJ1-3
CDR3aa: ASSEERGKGGNTIY

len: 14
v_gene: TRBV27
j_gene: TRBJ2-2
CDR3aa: ASSLRTGVNTGELF

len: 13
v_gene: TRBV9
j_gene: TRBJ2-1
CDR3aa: ASSVDGGTYNEQF

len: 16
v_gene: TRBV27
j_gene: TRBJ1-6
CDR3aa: ASSLTPALRARDSPLH

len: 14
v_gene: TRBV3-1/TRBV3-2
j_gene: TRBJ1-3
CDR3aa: ASSRDVARGSNTIY

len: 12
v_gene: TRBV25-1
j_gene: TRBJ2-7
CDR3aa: ASSELIGRYEQY

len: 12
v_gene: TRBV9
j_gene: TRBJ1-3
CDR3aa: ASSADSSGNTIY

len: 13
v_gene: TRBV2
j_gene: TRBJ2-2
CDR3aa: ASREAGGDTGELF

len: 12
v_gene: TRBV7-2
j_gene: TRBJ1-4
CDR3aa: ASTSIATNEKLF

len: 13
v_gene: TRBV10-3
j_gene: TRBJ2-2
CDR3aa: ATSRDIGGTGELF

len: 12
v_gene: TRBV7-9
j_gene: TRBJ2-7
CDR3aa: ASSKEGRSYEQY

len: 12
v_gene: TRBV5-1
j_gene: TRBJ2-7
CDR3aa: ASSFEDITYEQY

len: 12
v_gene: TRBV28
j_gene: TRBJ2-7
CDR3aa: ASSLEGGLGEQY

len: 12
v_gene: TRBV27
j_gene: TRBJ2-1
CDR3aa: ASRSGFSYNEQF

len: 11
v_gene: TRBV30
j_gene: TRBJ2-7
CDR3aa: AWSSGPGREQY

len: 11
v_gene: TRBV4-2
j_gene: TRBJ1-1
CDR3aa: ASSQDKAPEAF

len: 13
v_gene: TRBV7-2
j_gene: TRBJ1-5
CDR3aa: ASSLATSSNQPQH

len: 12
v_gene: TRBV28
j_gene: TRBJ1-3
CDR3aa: ASVGGASGNTIY